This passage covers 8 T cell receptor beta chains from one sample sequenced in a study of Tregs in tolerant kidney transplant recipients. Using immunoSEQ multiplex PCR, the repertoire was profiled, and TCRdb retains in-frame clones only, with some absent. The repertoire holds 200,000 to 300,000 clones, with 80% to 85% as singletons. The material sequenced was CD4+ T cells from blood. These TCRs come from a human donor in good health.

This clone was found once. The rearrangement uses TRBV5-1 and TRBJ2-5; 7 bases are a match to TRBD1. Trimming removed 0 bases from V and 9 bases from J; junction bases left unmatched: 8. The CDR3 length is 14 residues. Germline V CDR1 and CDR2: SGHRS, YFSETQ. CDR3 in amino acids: CASSLVPLQGAQYF. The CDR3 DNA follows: TGCGCCAGCAGCTTGGTTCCACTCCAGGGGGCCCAGTACTTC.

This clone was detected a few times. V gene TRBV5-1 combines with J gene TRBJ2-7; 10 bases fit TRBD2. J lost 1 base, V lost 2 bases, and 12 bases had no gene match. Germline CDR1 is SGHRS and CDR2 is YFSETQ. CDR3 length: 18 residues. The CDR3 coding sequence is TGCGCCAGCAGCTTCCCCTCTGTCCCTAGCGGGAGTTCCTACGAGCAGTACTTC. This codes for CASSFPSVPSGSSYEQYF.

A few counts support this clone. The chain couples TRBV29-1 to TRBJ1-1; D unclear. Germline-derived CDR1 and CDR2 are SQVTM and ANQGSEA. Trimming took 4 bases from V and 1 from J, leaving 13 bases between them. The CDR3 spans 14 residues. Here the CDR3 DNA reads TGCAGCGTTGGAGGGCCCGAGAAGAACACTGAAGCTTTCTTT. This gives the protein CSVGGPEKNTEAFF. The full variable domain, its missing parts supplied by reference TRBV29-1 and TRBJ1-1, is SAVISQKPSRDICQRGTSLTIQCQVDSQVTMMFWYRQQPGQSLTLIATANQGSEATYESGFVIDKFPISRPNLTFSTLTVSNMSPEDSSIYLCSVGGPEKNTEAFFGQGTRLTVV.

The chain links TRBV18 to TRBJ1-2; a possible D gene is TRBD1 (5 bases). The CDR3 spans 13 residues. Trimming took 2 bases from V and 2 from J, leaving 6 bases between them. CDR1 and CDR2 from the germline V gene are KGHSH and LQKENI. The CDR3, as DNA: TGTGCCAGCTCACCAGGGGACAACTATGGCTACACCTTC. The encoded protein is CASSPGDNYGYTF.

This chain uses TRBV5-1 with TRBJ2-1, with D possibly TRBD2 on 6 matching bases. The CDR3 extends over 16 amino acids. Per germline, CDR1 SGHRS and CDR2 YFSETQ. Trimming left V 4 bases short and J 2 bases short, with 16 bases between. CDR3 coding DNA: TGCGCCAGCAGCCCGGACGCGGACTACCCCTACAATGAGCAGTTCTTC. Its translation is CASSPDADYPYNEQFF.

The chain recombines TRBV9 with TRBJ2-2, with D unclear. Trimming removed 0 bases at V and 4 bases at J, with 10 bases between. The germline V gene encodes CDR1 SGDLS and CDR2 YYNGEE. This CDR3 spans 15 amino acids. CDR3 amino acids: CASSVGRVSTGELFF. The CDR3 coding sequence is TGTGCCAGCAGCGTAGGTAGGGTGAGCACCGGGGAGCTGTTTTTT. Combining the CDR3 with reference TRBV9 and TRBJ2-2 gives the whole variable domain DSGVTQTPKHLITATGQRVTLRCSPRSGDLSVYWYQQSLDQGLQFLIQYYNGEERAKGNILERFSAQQFPDLHSELNLSSLELGDSALYFCASSVGRVSTGELFFGEGSRLTVL.

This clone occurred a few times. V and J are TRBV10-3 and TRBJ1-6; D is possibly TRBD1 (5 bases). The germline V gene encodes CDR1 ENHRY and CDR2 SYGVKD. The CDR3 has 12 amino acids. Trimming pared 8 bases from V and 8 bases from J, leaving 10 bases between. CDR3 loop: CAIRTGDSPLHF. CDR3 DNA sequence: TGTGCCATCCGGACGGGGGATTCACCCCTCCACTTT.

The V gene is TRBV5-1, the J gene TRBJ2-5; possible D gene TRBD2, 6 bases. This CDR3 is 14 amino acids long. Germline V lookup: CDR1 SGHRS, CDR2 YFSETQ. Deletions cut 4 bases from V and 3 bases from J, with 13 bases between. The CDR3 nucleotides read TGCGCCAGCAGCATCGTTGGCGGGGAAGAGACCCAGTACTTC. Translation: CASSIVGGEETQYF.